These 10 T cell receptor beta chains originate from one sample sequenced in a study of human CD8 memory T cell subsets. UMI-labeled 5' RACE generated the TCR beta libraries. From the 5' RACE reads, TCRdb lists one entry per CDR3 protein and no DNA. Recorded here are approximately 12,000 distinct CDR3 sequences; the top ten clones represent over 7%. Sequenced material: CD8+ T cells from PBMCs. The receptor set was obtained from a human donor in good health.

J is TRBJ1-2 and V is TRBV28. The germline V gene encodes CDR1 MDHEN and CDR2 SYDVKM. This CDR3 has 11 residues. The CDR3 protein is CASSPSGGYTF.

The chain uses TRBV4-2 and TRBJ2-3; TCRdb names TRBD2, which stays unverified in the absence of DNA. The CDR3 is 13 residues long. Germline V CDR1 and CDR2: LGHNA, YNFKEQ. CDR3 region: CASSQGLDHTQYF.

The chain has TRBV7-9 and TRBJ1-5. The CDR3 length is 14 residues. Germline lookup yields CDR1 SEHNR and CDR2 FQNEAQ (reference sequence). This chain's CDR3 is CASSPLWEGKPQHF.

The chain recombines TRBV6-5 with TRBJ2-3; TCRdb outputs TRBD2, but without DNA this stays unchecked. This CDR3 is built from 15 residues. Germline V CDR1 and CDR2: MNHEY, SVGAGI. The chain's CDR3 is CASSYYGRPSDTQYF.

The CDR3 loop is CASSLGSTGELFF. The J gene is TRBJ2-2, the V gene TRBV7-3. The germline gives CDR1 SGHTA, CDR2 FQGTGA. CDR3 size: 13 residues.

The genes are TRBV7-9 and TRBJ2-1; TCRdb selects TRBD2, and the lack of DNA leaves this call unchecked. The CDR3 totals 17 residues. Germline CDR1 is SEHNR and CDR2 is FQNEAQ (reference sequence). CDR3 protein: CASSPRDASGLPNEQFF. Filled out from reference TRBV7-9 and TRBJ2-1, the complete variable domain reads DTGVSQNPRHKITKRGQNVTFRCDPISEHNRLYWYRQTLGQGPEFLTYFQNEAQLEKSRLLSDRFSAERPKGSFSTLEIQRTEQGDSAMYLCASSPRDASGLPNEQFFGPGTRLTVL.

The V call is TRBV21-1, the J call TRBJ2-4; TCRdb lists TRBD2, though no DNA is available to test this call. TRBV21-1 has pseudogene status. This CDR3 spans 17 amino acids. CDR3 sequence: CASSTRPGRATKNIQYF.

This clonotype shows up as large (0.1 to 1%) by frequency. The chain uses TRBV29-1 and TRBJ2-7; lacking DNA, the TRBD1 call made by TCRdb goes unchecked. From germline, CDR1 is SQVTM and CDR2 ANQGSEA. CDR3 length: 12 amino acids. CDR3 sequence reads: CSVRQGEYEQYF.

CDR3 residues: CASANPYNEQFF. The chain carries TRBV4-2 and TRBJ2-1. The CDR3 is 12 amino acids. Per germline, CDR1 LGHNA and CDR2 YNFKEQ.

The chain employs TRBV12-3 or TRBV12-4 and TRBJ2-1; TCRdb selects TRBD1, and the lack of DNA leaves this call unchecked. There are 12 residues in the CDR3. The CDR3 here is CASSDREAEQFF.